The 6 T cell receptor beta chains below were found in one sample sequenced in a study of T cell changes during pregnancy in multiple sclerosis (dated by TCRdb to about 2019). The library came from the immunoSEQ multiplex PCR assay. The clones in this table, taken by TCRdb from immuneACCESS, are in-frame only. Not every clone is retained; where verified, under half of the shortfall comes from an unresolved V gene, and the cause of the rest is unknown. A total of about 47,000 clones appear in this sample, over 90% of them only once. The ten largest make up 0.99% of the sample. Sequencing used peripheral blood, obtained after pregnancy. These receptors were collected from a female donor with multiple sclerosis, enrolled in a pregnancy study.

V gene TRBV6-5 combines with J gene TRBJ2-3; perhaps TRBD1 as D (6 bases). There are 16 residues in the CDR3. CDR1 MNHEY and CDR2 SVGAGI come from the germline V gene. Trimming left V 2 bases short and J 2 bases short, with 14 bases between. DNA for the CDR3: TGTGCCAGCAGTTACAAGGGTGGGGGCTTCACAGATACGCAGTATTTT. Translated, it gives CASSYKGGGFTDTQYF.

The genes are TRBV5-4 and TRBJ1-2, with 7 bases fitting TRBD1. This CDR3 is built from 14 residues. The V and J ends lost 1 base and 5 bases, in that order; junction bases with no gene match: 5. Germline CDR1 SGHNT, CDR2 YYREEE (reference sequence). This CDR3 reads CASSLMRQGYGYTF. The CDR3 DNA sequence: TGTGCCAGCAGCTTGATGAGACAGGGTTATGGCTACACCTTC.

The gene calls are TRBV7-2 and TRBJ1-5; D unresolved. CDR1 and CDR2 from the germline V gene are SGHTA and FQGNSA. Trimming took off 3 bases at V and 3 bases at J, with 15 bases between the two ends. This CDR3 region has 16 residues. The CDR3 nucleotides are TGTGCCAGCAGCTTGCGTACCGCCTATAACAATCAGCCCCAGCATTTT. Protein sequence: CASSLRTAYNNQPQHF.

This chain links TRBV30 with TRBJ1-2; D might be TRBD1 (6 bases). The CDR3 has 14 amino acids. Trimming removed 2 bases at V and 3 bases at J, with 13 bases between. The germline V gene encodes CDR1 GTSNPN and CDR2 SVGIG (reference sequence). The CDR3 nucleotides are TGTGCCTGGAGTTCGACAGGTAAAGACTATGGCTACACCTTC. Its translation is CAWSSTGKDYGYTF.

The chain recombines TRBV4-3 with TRBJ2-3, with D perhaps matching TRBD1 (5 bases). This CDR3 comprises 14 residues. Trimming cost V 4 bases and J 4 bases, with 12 bases left between them. Germline CDR1 reads LGHNA; CDR2 reads YSLEER. CDR3 sequence reads: CASSLGIGADTQYF. DNA for the CDR3: TGCGCCAGCAGCCTCGGTATAGGGGCAGATACGCAGTATTTT.

The chain uses TRBV18 and TRBJ1-1, with 11 bases that match TRBD1. The CDR3 totals 15 residues. The V segment lost 3 bases and the J segment 5 bases; nucleotides outside the gene matches: 5. Germline assignment: CDR1 KGHSH and CDR2 LQKENI. CDR3 residues: CASSPRDRGWTEAFF. The DNA for the CDR3 is TGTGCCAGCTCACCCCGGGACAGGGGGTGGACTGAAGCTTTCTTT.